This T cell receptor (beta chain) was sequenced during a study of blood T cell repertoires in COVID-19. Study overall: In each case, the material was cDNA or gDNA derived from T cells, B-cell-depleted T cells, or PBMCs.

Recruits, aged roughly 18 to 89 years, lived in 25 or so US areas. Original processing notes: Amplifying reference gene primers gave estimates of nucleated cell counts. Sequencing used immunoSEQ multiplex PCR; TCRdb keeps in-frame clones, though not all of them. That table supplies the V and J calls and clone size; D and trimming were determined from the DNA. The sample lists hundreds of thousands of clones; more than 80% were seen once. Trimming left V 5 bases short and J 3 bases short, with 11 bases between. The CDR3 loop spans 12 amino acids. Germline CDR1 SQVTM, CDR2 ANQGSEA. The clonotype was recovered from a woman under 30 who had recovered from COVID-19. The chain is built from TRBV29-1 and TRBJ2-7; possible D gene TRBD2, 6 bases. Specimen: PBMCs or T cells enriched from blood (not recorded which). CDR3 nucleotides: TGCAGCGTTCGGGGGAGTGACTACGAGCAGTACTTC. Its translation is CSVRGSDYEQYF.